Each of the 7 T cell receptor beta chains below was sequenced from the same sample in a study of shared clonotypes between healthy human individuals. Generated by immunoSEQ multiplex PCR, the TCRdb table keeps only in-frame clones and is missing some. In the table there are around 1.9 million clones, about 93% of which are singletons. Naivety among CD8 cells was defined by CD45RO negativity and positive CCR7 selection, thereby excluding terminally differentiated effector memory CD45RA+ cells. Sequencing used naive CD8+ T cells from PBMCs. The source is a man aged 18 to 29 in good health. Some clones in this sample may be carry-over from other donors' samples.

The chain couples TRBV27 to TRBJ2-5; 11 bases are shared with TRBD2. The DNA end is a closer match to TRBJ2-7, so the J assignment may be wrong. The CDR3 covers 15 residues. Germline lookup yields CDR1 MNHEY and CDR2 SMNVEV (reference sequence). DNA of the CDR3: TGTGCCAGCAGTACCCGACTAGCGGGGACCTACGAGCAGTACTTC. It specifies CASSTRLAGTYEQYF.

The chain joins TRBV7-6 to TRBJ1-5; D may be TRBD1 (5 bases). V shed 5 bases and J shed 2 bases, with 16 bases lying between them. The germline V gene has CDR1 SGHVS and CDR2 FNYEAQ. This CDR3 has 16 amino acids. The CDR3 DNA follows: TGTGCCAGCAGCCCTACAGACAGTTGGGGCAATCAGCCCCAGCATTTT. Amino acid sequence: CASSPTDSWGNQPQHF.

In its sample, this clone was seen once. This chain uses TRBV13 with TRBJ2-7; D is perhaps TRBD2 (5 bases). Germline V gene data show CDR1 as PRHDT and CDR2 as FYEKMQ (reference sequence). Trimming cost V 5 bases and J 3 bases, with 14 bases left between them. This CDR3 has 14 amino acids. CDR3 amino acids: CASSPGRGNYEQYF. The DNA for the CDR3 is TGTGCCAGCAGCCCTGGCCGAGGGAACTACGAGCAGTACTTC.

With respect to this clone: This sample also contains other DNA sequences that code for the same CDR3. V usage is TRBV9 and J usage is TRBJ2-7; TRBD1 aligns across 7 bases. Germline CDR1 and CDR2: SGDLS and YYNGEE. This CDR3 contains 15 residues. V dropped 0 bases and J dropped 4; count of bases not matched to a gene: 7. The CDR3 DNA sequence: TGTGCCAGCAGCGTAGCTGCAGGGGGTGTTTACGAGCAGTACTTC. Translation: CASSVAAGGVYEQYF.

The table lists this clone with a count of one. This chain links TRBV19 with TRBJ2-7; D is unclear. With 9 bases removed from V and 2 bases from J, the gap between germline ends came to 17 bases. The CDR3 runs 14 residues. Germline-derived CDR1 and CDR2 are LNHDA and SQIVND (reference sequence). Here the CDR3 reads CARRPGKLTYEQYF. As DNA, the CDR3 is TGTGCCAGGAGACCAGGTAAATTGACCTACGAGCAGTACTTC. The whole variable domain, filled in from reference TRBV19 and TRBJ2-7, reads DGGITQSPKYLFRKEGQNVTLSCEQNLNHDAMYWYRQDPGQGLRLIYYSQIVNDFQKGDIAEGYSVSREKKESFPLTVTSAQKNPTAFYLCARRPGKLTYEQYFGPGTRLTVT.

V is TRBV19 and J is TRBJ2-1, with a tentative D call TRBD1 (5 bases). The CDR3 totals 14 residues. Germline CDR1 reads LNHDA; CDR2 reads SQIVND (reference sequence). Trimming left V 11 bases short and J 9 bases short, with 23 bases between. This CDR3 is CACYGPGPNGEQFF. The CDR3, as DNA: TGTGCCTGCTATGGCCCAGGGCCTAATGGTGAGCAGTTCTTC.

J is TRBJ2-3 and V is TRBV5-3; D is uncertain. TRBV5-3 is assigned to the ORF class and has an uncertain function. The CDR3 runs to 17 residues. Trimming cost V 0 bases and J 5 bases, with 19 bases left between them. CDR3 bases: TGTGCCAGAAGCTTGGGGCTCGGGCTGCGGCTAGTAGATACGCAGTATTTT. This sequence encodes CARSLGLGLRLVDTQYF.